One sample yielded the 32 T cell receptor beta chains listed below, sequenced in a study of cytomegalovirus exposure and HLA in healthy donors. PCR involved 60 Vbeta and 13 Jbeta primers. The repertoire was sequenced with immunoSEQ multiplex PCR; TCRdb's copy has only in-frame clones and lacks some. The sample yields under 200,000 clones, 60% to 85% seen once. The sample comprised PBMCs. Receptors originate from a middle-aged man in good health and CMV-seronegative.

CDR3 nucleotides: TGCGCCAGCAGCCAAGAGGGGGGGAAGGGCCGAGCTAACTATGGCTACACCTTC. It is translated as CASSQEGGKGRANYGYTF. This chain uses TRBV4-3 with TRBJ1-2, with D possibly matching TRBD1 (5 bases). CDR1 and CDR2 (germline): LGHNA, YSLEER. The CDR3 consists of 18 residues. Trimming removed 0 bases from V and 0 bases from J, with 17 bases in between.

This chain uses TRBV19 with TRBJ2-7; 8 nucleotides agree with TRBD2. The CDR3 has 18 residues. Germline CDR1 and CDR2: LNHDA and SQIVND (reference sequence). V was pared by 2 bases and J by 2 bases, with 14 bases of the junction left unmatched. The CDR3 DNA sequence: TGTGCCAGTAGTATACCGGGACATAAGGGACTAGGGGCCTACGAGCAGTACTTC. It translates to CASSIPGHKGLGAYEQYF.

CDR3 region: CASSLARASTQYF. The CDR3 DNA sequence: TGTGCCAGCAGCTTAGCGCGGGCTTCGACCCAGTACTTC. J is TRBJ2-5 and V is TRBV7-2; D is possibly TRBD2 (5 bases). CDR1 and CDR2 (germline): SGHTA, FQGNSA. The length of the CDR3 is 13 residues. V was cut by 0 bases and J by 7 bases, with 9 bases left in between. The whole variable domain, remainder taken from reference TRBV7-2 and TRBJ2-5, is GAGVSQSPSNKVTEKGKDVELRCDPISGHTALYWYRQSLGQGLEFLIYFQGNSAPDKSGLPSDRFSAERTGGSVSTLTIQRTQQEDSAVYLCASSLARASTQYFGPGTRLLVL.

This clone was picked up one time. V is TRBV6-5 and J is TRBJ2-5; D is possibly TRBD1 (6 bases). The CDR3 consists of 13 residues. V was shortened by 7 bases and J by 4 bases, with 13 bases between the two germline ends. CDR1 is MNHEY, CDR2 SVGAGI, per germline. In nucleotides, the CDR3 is TGTGCCAGCACTCGCGGACAGTCAGAGACCCAGTACTTC. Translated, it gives CASTRGQSETQYF.

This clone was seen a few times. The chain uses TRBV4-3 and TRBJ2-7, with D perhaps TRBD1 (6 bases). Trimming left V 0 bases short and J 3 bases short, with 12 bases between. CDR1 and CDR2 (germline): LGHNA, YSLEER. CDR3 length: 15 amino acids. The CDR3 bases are TGCGCCAGCAGCCAAGATCCAGGGGCGAACTACGAGCAGTACTTC. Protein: CASSQDPGANYEQYF.

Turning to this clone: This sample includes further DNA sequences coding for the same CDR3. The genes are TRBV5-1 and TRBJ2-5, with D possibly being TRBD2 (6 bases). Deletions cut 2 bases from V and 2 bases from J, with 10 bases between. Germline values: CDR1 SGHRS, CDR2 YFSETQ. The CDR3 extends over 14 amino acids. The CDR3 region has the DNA TGCGCCAGCAGCTTTGGCGGGACTCAAGAGACCCAGTACTTC. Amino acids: CASSFGGTQETQYF.

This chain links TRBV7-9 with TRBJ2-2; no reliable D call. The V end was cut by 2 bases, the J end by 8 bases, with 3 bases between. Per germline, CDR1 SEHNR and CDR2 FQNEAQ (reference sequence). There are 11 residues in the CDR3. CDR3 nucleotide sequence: TGTGCCAGCAGCTTACTTGGGGAGCTGTTTTTT. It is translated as CASSLLGELFF.

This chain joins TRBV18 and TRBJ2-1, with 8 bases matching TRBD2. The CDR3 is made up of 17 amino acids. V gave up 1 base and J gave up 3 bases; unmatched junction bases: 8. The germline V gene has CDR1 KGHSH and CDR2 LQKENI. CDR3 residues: CASSPRVREGRYNEQFF. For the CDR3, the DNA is TGTGCCAGCTCACCACGAGTCCGGGAGGGCCGCTACAATGAGCAGTTCTTC. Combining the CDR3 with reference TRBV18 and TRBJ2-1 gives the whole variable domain NAGVMQNPRHLVRRRGQEARLRCSPMKGHSHVYWYRQLPEEGLKFMVYLQKENIIDESGMPKERFSAEFPKEGPSILRIQQVVRGDSAAYFCASSPRVREGRYNEQFFGPGTRLTVL.

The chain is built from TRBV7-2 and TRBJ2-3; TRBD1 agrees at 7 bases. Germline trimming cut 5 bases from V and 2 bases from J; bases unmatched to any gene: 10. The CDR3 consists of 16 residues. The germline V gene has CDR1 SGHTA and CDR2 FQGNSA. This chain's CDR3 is CASSLRTGQLTDTQYF. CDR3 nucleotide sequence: TGTGCCAGCAGCCTTCGAACGGGACAGCTCACAGATACGCAGTATTTT.

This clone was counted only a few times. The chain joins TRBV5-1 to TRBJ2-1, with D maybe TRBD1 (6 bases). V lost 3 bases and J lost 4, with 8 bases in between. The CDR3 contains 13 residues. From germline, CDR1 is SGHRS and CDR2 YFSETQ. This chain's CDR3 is CASSYREYNEQFF. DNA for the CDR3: TGCGCCAGCAGCTACAGGGAGTACAATGAGCAGTTCTTC. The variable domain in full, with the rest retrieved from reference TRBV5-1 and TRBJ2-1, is KAGVTQTPRYLIKTRGQQVTLSCSPISGHRSVSWYQQTPGQGLQFLFEYFSETQRNKGNFPGRFSGRQFSNSRSEMNVSTLELGDSALYLCASSYREYNEQFFGPGTRLTVL.

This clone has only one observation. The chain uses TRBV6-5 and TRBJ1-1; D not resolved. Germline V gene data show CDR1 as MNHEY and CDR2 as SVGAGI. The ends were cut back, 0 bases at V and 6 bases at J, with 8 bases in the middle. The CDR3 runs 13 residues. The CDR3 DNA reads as TGTGCCAGCAGTTACTCGTCCAGCGCTGAAGCTTTCTTT. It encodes CASSYSSSAEAFF.

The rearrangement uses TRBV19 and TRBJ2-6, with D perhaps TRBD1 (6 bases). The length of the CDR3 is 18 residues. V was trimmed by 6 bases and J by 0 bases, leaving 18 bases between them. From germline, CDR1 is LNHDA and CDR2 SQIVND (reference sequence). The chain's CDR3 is CASRAFGTIISGANVLTF. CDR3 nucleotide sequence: TGTGCCAGTAGAGCTTTCGGGACAATCATCTCTGGGGCCAACGTCCTGACTTTC.

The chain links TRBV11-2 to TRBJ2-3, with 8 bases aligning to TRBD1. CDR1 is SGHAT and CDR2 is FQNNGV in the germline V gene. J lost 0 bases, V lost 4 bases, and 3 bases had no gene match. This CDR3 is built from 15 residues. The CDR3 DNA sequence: TGTGCCAGCAGCTCCAGGGGGCCGAGCACAGATACGCAGTATTTT. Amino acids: CASSSRGPSTDTQYF. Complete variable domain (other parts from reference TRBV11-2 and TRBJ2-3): EAGVAQSPRYKIIEKRQSVAFWCNPISGHATLYWYQQILGQGPKLLIQFQNNGVVDDSQLPKDRFSAERLKGVDSTLKIQPAKLEDSAVYLCASSSRGPSTDTQYFGPGTRLTVL.

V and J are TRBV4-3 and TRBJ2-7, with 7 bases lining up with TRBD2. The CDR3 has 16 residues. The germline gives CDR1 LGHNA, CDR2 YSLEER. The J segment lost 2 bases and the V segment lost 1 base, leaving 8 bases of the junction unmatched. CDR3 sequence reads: CASSQVLAGDTYEQYF. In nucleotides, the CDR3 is TGCGCCAGCAGCCAAGTTCTGGCGGGGGATACCTACGAGCAGTACTTC.

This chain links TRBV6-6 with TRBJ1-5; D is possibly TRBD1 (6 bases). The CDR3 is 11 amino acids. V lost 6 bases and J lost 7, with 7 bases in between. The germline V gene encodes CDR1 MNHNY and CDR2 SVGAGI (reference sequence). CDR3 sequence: CASSRGQPQHF. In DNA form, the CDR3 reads TGTGCCAGCAGCAGGGGCCAGCCCCAGCATTTT.

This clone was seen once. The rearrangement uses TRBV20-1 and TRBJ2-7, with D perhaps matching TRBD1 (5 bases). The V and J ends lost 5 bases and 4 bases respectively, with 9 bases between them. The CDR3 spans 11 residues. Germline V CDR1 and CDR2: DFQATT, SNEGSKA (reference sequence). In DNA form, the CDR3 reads TGCAGTGCTGCAGACAGTTACGAGCAGTACTTC. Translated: CSAADSYEQYF.

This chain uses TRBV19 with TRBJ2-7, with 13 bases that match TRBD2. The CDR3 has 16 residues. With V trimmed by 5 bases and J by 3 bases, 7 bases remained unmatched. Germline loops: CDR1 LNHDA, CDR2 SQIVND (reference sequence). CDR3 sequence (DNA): TGTGCCAGTAGTGTAAGGACTAGCGGGGGCCACTACGAGCAGTACTTC. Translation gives CASSVRTSGGHYEQYF.

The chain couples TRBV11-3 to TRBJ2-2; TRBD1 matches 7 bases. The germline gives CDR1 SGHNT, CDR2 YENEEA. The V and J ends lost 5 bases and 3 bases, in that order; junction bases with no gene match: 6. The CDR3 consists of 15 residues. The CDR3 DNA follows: TGTGCCAGCAGCCCACCGGGACAGCACACCGGGGAGCTGTTTTTT. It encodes CASSPPGQHTGELFF.

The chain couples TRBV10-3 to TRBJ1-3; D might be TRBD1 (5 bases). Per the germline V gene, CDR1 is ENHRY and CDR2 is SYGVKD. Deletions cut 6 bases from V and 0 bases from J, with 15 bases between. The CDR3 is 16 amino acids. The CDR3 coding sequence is TGTGCCATCAGGGGGGAGGCCGTTCTCTCTGGAAACACCATATATTTT. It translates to CAIRGEAVLSGNTIYF.

Written as DNA, the CDR3 is TGTGCCAGCAGTTTCCGGGGGACCTACGAGCAGTACTTC. Encoded protein: CASSFRGTYEQYF. The chain uses TRBV27 and TRBJ2-7, with D possibly TRBD2 on 6 matching bases. Trimming cost V 3 bases and J 2 bases, with 8 bases left between them. Germline CDR1 MNHEY, CDR2 SMNVEV (reference sequence). The CDR3 consists of 13 residues.

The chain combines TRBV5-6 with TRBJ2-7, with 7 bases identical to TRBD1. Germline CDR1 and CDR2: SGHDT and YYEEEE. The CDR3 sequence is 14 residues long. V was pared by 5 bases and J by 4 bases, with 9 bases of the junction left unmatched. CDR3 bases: TGTGCCAGCAGTTGGGACAGCGTGGGATACGAGCAGTACTTC. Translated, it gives CASSWDSVGYEQYF.

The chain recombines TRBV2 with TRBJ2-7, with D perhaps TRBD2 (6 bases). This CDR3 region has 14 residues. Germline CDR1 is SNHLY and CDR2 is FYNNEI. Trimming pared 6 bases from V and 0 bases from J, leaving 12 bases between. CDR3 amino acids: CASRLYGGSYEQYF. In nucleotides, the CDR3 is TGTGCCAGCAGACTTTACGGGGGCTCCTACGAGCAGTACTTC.

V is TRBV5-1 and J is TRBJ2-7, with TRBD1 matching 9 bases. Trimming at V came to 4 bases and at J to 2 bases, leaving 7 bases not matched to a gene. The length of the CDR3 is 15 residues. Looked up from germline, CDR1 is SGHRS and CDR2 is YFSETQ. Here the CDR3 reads CASSPTGQGPYEQYF. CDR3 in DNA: TGCGCCAGCAGCCCGACGGGACAGGGTCCCTACGAGCAGTACTTC.

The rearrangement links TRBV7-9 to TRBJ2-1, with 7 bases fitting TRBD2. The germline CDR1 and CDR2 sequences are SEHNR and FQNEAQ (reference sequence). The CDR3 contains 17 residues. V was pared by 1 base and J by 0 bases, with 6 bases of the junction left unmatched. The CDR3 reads CASSLGGGLSSYNEQFF. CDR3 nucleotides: TGTGCCAGCAGCTTAGGGGGAGGGTTGAGCTCCTACAATGAGCAGTTCTTC. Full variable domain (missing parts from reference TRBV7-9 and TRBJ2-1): DTGVSQNPRHKITKRGQNVTFRCDPISEHNRLYWYRQTLGQGPEFLTYFQNEAQLEKSRLLSDRFSAERPKGSFSTLEIQRTEQGDSAMYLCASSLGGGLSSYNEQFFGPGTRLTVL.

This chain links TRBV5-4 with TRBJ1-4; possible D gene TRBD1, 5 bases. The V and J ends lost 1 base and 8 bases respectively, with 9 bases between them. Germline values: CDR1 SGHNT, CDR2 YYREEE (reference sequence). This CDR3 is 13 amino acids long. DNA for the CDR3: TGTGCCAGCAGCTTGCCCCAGGGAGAAAAACTGTTTTTT. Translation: CASSLPQGEKLFF. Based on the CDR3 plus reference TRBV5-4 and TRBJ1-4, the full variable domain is ETGVTQSPTHLIKTRGQQVTLRCSSQSGHNTVSWYQQALGQGPQFIFQYYREEENGRGNFPPRFSGLQFPNYSSELNVNALELDDSALYLCASSLPQGEKLFFGSGTQLSVL.

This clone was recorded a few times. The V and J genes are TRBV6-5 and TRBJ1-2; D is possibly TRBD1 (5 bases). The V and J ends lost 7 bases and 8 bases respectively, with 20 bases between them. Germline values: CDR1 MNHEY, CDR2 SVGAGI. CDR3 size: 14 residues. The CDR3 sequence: CASTPAEFSGGYTF. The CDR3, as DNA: TGTGCCAGCACCCCGGCGGAGTTTTCAGGGGGCTACACCTTC.

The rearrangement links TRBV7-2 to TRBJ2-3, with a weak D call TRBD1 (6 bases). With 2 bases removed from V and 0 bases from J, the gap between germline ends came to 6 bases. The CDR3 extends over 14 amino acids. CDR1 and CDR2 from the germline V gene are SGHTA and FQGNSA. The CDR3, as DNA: TGTGCCAGCAGCTTAACAGGGAGCACAGATACGCAGTATTTT. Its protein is CASSLTGSTDTQYF.

CDR3: CASSPGQWQETQYF. CDR3 nucleotide sequence: TGTGCCAGTAGCCCGGGACAGTGGCAAGAGACCCAGTACTTC. The V and J genes are TRBV19 and TRBJ2-5; 7 nucleotides align to TRBD1. The CDR3 runs to 14 residues. The V gene end was trimmed by 6 bases and the J gene end by 2 bases; junction bases not matched to a gene: 6. Germline values: CDR1 LNHDA, CDR2 SQIVND (reference sequence).

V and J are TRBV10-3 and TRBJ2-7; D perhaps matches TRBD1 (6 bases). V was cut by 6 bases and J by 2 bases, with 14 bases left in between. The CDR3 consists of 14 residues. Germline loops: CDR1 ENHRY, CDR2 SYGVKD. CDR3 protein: CAISAAGDTYEQYF. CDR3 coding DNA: TGTGCCATCAGCGCGGCAGGGGATACCTACGAGCAGTACTTC.

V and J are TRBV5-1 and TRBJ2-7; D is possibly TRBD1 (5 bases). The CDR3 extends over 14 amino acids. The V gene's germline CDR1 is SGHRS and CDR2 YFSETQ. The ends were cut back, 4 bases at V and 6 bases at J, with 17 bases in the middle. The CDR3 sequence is CASSAEGADREQYF. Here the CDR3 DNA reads TGCGCCAGCAGCGCCGAAGGGGCAGACCGCGAGCAGTACTTC.

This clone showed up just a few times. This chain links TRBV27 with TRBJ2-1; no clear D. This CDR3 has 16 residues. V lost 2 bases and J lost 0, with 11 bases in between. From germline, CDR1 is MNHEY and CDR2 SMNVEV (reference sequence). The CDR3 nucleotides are TGTGCCAGCAGTTTAGAGGTAGCCCCCTCCTACAATGAGCAGTTCTTC. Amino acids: CASSLEVAPSYNEQFF.

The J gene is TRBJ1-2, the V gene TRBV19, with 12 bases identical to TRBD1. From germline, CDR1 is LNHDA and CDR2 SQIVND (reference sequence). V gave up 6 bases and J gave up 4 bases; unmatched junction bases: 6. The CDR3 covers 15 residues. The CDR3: CASRPGTGGAYGYTF. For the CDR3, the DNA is TGTGCCAGTAGACCCGGGACAGGGGGCGCCTATGGCTACACCTTC.